This T cell receptor beta chain was recovered during a study of neurological immune-mediated disorders. cDNA was made by 5'RACE with 10-nucleotide random UMIs. TCRdb re-called the 5' RACE reads through MiXCR, storing one row per CDR3 protein. The repertoire holds 100,000 or so distinct CDR3 sequences, with about 3.8% as singletons. General study points: One related-CDR3 cluster, identified by phylogenetic grouping, held the repertoires of 18 of 34 multiple sclerosis patients and was a possible signature.

The CDR3 runs to 12 residues. Germline loops: CDR1 SQVTM, CDR2 ANQGSEA. With 4 bases removed from V and 5 bases from J, the gap between germline ends came to 9 bases. This clonotype was observed many times. Antigen: not known. The sequencing sample was made of PBMCs. This clonotype was obtained from a woman under 30 with multiple sclerosis. The chain is built from TRBV29-1 and TRBJ1-5; no firm D call. The DNA for the CDR3 is TGCAGCGTTGCGACCGGGGATCAGCCCCAGCATTTT. Its translation is CSVATGDQPQHF.